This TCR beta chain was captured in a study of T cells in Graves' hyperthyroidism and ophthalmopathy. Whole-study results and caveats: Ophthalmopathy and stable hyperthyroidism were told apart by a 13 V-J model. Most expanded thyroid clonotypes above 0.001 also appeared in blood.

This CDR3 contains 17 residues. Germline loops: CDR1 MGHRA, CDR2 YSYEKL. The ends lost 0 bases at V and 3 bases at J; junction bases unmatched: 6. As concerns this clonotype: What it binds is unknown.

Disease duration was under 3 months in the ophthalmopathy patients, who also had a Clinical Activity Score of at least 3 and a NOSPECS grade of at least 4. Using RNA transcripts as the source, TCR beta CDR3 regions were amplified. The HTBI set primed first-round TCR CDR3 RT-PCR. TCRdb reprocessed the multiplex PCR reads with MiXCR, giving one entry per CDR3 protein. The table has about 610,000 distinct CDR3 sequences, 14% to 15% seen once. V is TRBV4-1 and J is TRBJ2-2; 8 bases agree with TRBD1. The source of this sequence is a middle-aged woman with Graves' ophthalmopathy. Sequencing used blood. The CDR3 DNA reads TGCGCCAGCAGCCAAGAGGTGCAGGGGGCGGACACCGGGGAGCTGTTTTTT. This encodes CASSQEVQGADTGELFF.